A selection of T cell receptor beta chains follows, all from one sample in a study of human T cells and chemical hapten exposure. From the RACE reads, TCRdb called clonotypes with MiXCR, one entry per CDR3 protein. In the table there are some 99,000 distinct CDR3 sequences, roughly a tenth of which are singletons. The sequenced sample was whole blood, obtained in connection with sensitization to the hapten diphenylcyclopropenone (DPC). Receptors originate from a woman aged 40 to 50 with alopecia areata. Some clones in this sample may be carry-over from other donors' samples. Both conserved end residues are trimmed from each CDR3. The order of the fields is V gene, clone size, D gene, J gene, CDR3 protein. A D gene is named only where the DNA matches it firmly. Clone size, where shown, is once, few, many, or a class for clones that have expanded.

TRBV3-1,.,TRBD2,TRBJ2-3,ASSQPGTSGGALQY
TRBV27,many,.,TRBJ1-2,ASSLSGLYGYT
TRBV7-2,many,TRBD1,TRBJ2-5,ASSPRTGLVKETQY
TRBV15,.,TRBD2,TRBJ2-7,ATSRAGGAIEQY
TRBV12-3/TRBV12-4,medium-sized,.,TRBJ2-1,ASSSYNEQF
TRBV10-3,many,.,TRBJ2-1,AISPGSVSYNEQF
TRBV6-1,few,TRBD1,TRBJ2-3,ASNQGAGADTQY
TRBV30,many,.,TRBJ1-2,AWSTGRLNYGYT
TRBV20-1,.,.,TRBJ2-7,CASQATYEQY
TRBV10-3,.,.,TRBJ2-2,AIGQGISGELF
TRBV7-8,.,.,TRBJ2-3,ASSSEGGPTDTQY
TRBV18,few,TRBD1,TRBJ2-7,ASSPWDRGYEQY
TRBV2,many,.,TRBJ1-1,ASNMNTEAF
TRBV12-3/TRBV12-4,few,.,TRBJ1-2,ASSSGGQAYGYT
TRBV20-1,.,TRBD2,TRBJ2-3,SARVPGLEPQGTQY
TRBV7-2,.,.,TRBJ1-5,ASSLAPPPGPQH
TRBV27,few,.,TRBJ1-1,ASSPQGRTEAF
TRBV7-2,many,.,TRBJ2-1,ASSFFRGPRTEQF
TRBV4-2,many,.,TRBJ2-2,ASSQELEGTGELF
TRBV5-1,few,TRBD2,TRBJ2-7,ASSFLAGEHYEQY
TRBV3-1,few,.,TRBJ2-1,ASSSRGYNEQF
TRBV27,many,.,TRBJ1-1,ASSPAADTEAF
TRBV4-3,few,.,TRBJ2-7,ASSHNRVGEQY
TRBV20-1,.,.,TRBJ2-2,SARDQGFSTGELF
TRBV11-2,many,.,TRBJ2-2,ASSLEPGETGELF
TRBV20-1,many,TRBD2,TRBJ2-5,SARASGGETQY
TRBV11-3,few,.,TRBJ2-2,ASSFQLESGELF
TRBV4-1,.,TRBD2,TRBJ2-1,ASSLGTSASYNEQF
TRBV9,few,.,TRBJ1-2,ASTIGTAYGYT
TRBV9,many,.,TRBJ2-5,ASTSGTSRVETQY